Presented here are 5 T cell receptor beta chains from one specimen sequenced in a study of T cells in Graves' hyperthyroidism and ophthalmopathy (dated by TCRdb to between 2017 and 2020). The library relied on multiplex PCR. Sequencing instrument: Illumina HiSeq 2000. TCR beta CDR3 regions were amplified from RNA transcripts. A first-round RT-PCR of the TCR CDR3 used the HTBI primer set with the Qiagen OneStep RT-PCR kit. TCRdb ran its own pipeline on the public reads, namely fastp trimming at Q25 and MiXCR clone calling, and kept in-frame beta chains. Merged by CDR3 protein, the rows form single entries marked with the most common genes and DNA. The sample includes 300,000 to 400,000 distinct CDR3 sequences, with around 13% observed a single time. The ten largest clonotypes hold 20% to 25% of the sample. Sequencing input: blood. Source of these receptors: a woman in her 30s with Graves' hyperthyroidism.

This clonotype was observed many times. This chain connects TRBV28 to TRBJ2-5; TRBD1 is a possible D gene (5 bases). Germline V gene data show CDR1 as MDHEN and CDR2 as SYDVKM. The length of the CDR3 is 16 residues. V lost 2 bases, J lost 2 bases, and 15 bases lay in between. Written as DNA, the CDR3 is TGTGCCAGCAGTTTAAGAGGCGGTGGGGCGCAAGAGACCCAGTACTTC. It codes for CASSLRGGGAQETQYF.

V usage is TRBV6-6 and J usage is TRBJ2-7; 11 bases are a match to TRBD1. This CDR3 contains 16 residues. With 2 bases clipped from V and 3 bases from J, the junction kept 6 bases outside the gene matches. Germline assignment: CDR1 MNHNY and CDR2 SVGAGI (reference sequence). Written as DNA, the CDR3 is TGTGCCAGCAGTTACGTGTCGGGACAGGGGGGCTACGAGCAGTACTTC. Amino acids: CASSYVSGQGGYEQYF.

This clonotype was picked up many times. V usage is TRBV7-9 and J usage is TRBJ2-7; D is unclear. Trimming left V 5 bases short and J 6 bases short, with 8 bases between. Germline V gives CDR1 SEHNR, CDR2 FQNEAQ (reference sequence). This CDR3 spans 11 amino acids. The CDR3 is CASSPRAEQYF. CDR3 sequence (DNA): TGTGCCAGCAGCCCCCGGGCCGAGCAGTACTTC.

In this sample, this clonotype turned up many times. The rearrangement joins TRBV28 to TRBJ2-3; TRBD2 matches 11 bases. There are 16 residues in the CDR3. Trimming cost V 7 bases and J 4 bases; bases outside gene matches: 10. CDR1 and CDR2 (germline): MDHEN, SYDVKM. The CDR3 DNA reads TGTGCCAGCACCCAGACTAGCGGGAAATGGGCAGATACGCAGTATTTT. Translated: CASTQTSGKWADTQYF.

This clonotype was picked up many times. The chain recombines TRBV20-1 with TRBJ1-1; no clear D. Germline V gives CDR1 DFQATT, CDR2 SNEGSKA (reference sequence). The length of the CDR3 is 13 residues. Trimming stripped 3 bases from V and 3 bases from J, with 11 bases between. The CDR3 loop reads CSASPASDTEAFF. The CDR3 region has the DNA TGCAGTGCTAGCCCCGCGTCCGACACTGAAGCTTTCTTT.